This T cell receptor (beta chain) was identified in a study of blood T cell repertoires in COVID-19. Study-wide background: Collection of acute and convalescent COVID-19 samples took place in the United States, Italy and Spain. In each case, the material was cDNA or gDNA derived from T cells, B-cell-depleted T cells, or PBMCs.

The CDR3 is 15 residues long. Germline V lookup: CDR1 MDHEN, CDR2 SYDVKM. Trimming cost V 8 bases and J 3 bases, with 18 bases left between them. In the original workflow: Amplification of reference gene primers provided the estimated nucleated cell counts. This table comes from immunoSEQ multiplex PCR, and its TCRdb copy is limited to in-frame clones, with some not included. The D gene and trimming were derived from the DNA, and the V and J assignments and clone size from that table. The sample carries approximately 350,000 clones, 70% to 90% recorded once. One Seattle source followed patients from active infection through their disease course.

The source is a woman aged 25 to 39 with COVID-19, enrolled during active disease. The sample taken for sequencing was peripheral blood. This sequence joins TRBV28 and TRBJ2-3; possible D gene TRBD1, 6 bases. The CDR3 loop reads CASSKAGAVTDTQYF. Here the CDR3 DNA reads TGTGCCAGCTCAAAAGCAGGGGCTGTGACAGATACGCAGTATTTT.